One T cell receptor (beta chain) is described in this entry. Antigen unknown. Clones were read by immunoSEQ multiplex PCR, and TCRdb kept only the in-frame ones, dropping some. This sample yields about 3,100 clones, of which nearly 70% are seen a single time; approximately 40% belongs to the top ten. This entry belongs to a study of CD8 T cell repertoires and HIV-1 epitope variants. Study-wide background: T cells were stimulated with Twenty-five Gag and Nef peptides separately. Control wells had CMV/EBV/flu peptides, negative Ebola AY9, or no peptide. Tested: three Gag epitope families, Nef HW9 and YT9. Findings and limits, study-wide: Under 10 TCR beta clonotypes were antigen-specific, 5 to 7 apparently recognizing autologous or escape variants.

This CDR3 has 14 amino acids. Germline-derived CDR1 and CDR2 are LGHNA and YNFKEQ. Trimming removed 4 bases at V and 0 bases at J, with 9 bases between. V usage is TRBV4-2 and J usage is TRBJ2-5, with TRBD2 as a possible D gene (6 bases). The source of this sequence is a male donor with HIV. Sequenced input: cultured CD8+ T cells derived from PBMCs. DNA of the CDR3: TGTGCCAGCAGCCCAGGCGGGGACCAAGAGACCCAGTACTTC. It specifies CASSPGGDQETQYF.